This section outlines one T cell receptor beta chain sequence together with its context. The sample belongs to a study of shared clonotypes between healthy human individuals. Germline V gene data show CDR1 as SEHNR and CDR2 as FQNEAQ (reference sequence). Trimming removed 3 bases from V and 5 bases from J, with 10 bases in between. The CDR3 covers 14 residues. Positive CCR7 selection of CD45RO-negative cells yielded the naive CD8 cells, and terminally differentiated effector memory CD45RA+ cells were excluded. The assay was immunoSEQ multiplex PCR, and TCRdb's table has in-frame clones only and misses some. This sample yields hundreds of thousands of clones, of which roughly 96% are seen a single time; 0.11% belongs to the top ten.

This receptor was obtained from a woman aged 25 to 39 in good health. Sample: naive CD8+ T cells sorted from blood. J is TRBJ1-4 and V is TRBV7-9; D is unclear. CDR3 loop: CASSFDGYNEKLFF. For the CDR3, the DNA is TGTGCCAGCAGCTTCGACGGCTACAATGAAAAACTGTTTTTT.